The 27 T cell receptor beta chains below all came from one sample that was sequenced in a study of T cell responses to AZD1222 COVID-19 vaccine (dated by TCRdb to about 2021). Receptor libraries were prepared by the immunoSEQ multiplex PCR assay. What TCRdb holds here is the immuneACCESS table cut down to in-frame rearrangements. Part of the clones is not present; checked against another copy, under half of the missing clones reflect an unresolved V gene, and the others are unexplained. The table for this sample lists about 100,000 clones; about 87% of them were counted only once. Approximately 3% of the sample goes to the ten largest clones. The time point label for this specimen denotes: baseline before first vaccination. This sample comprised peripheral blood, obtained on day 0 of AZD1222 vaccination. Receptors originate from an adult in good health.

There are a few counts of this clone. The genes are TRBV11-2 and TRBJ1-1; no clear D gene. Trimming took 1 base from V and 1 from J, leaving 7 bases between them. Per the germline V gene, CDR1 is SGHAT and CDR2 is FQNNGV. This CDR3 has 14 amino acids. This CDR3 is CASSLASPNTEAFF. The CDR3 DNA reads as TGTGCCAGCAGCTTAGCCAGCCCGAACACTGAAGCTTTCTTT.

V usage is TRBV28 and J usage is TRBJ1-2; 8 nucleotides match TRBD1. CDR3 length equals 14 residues. J lost 0 bases, V lost 8 bases, and 5 bases had no gene match. From germline, CDR1 is MDHEN and CDR2 SYDVKM. The CDR3 DNA follows: TGTGCCAGCGGCCAGGGGGCTTCTAACTATGGCTACACCTTC. This encodes CASGQGASNYGYTF.

The chain joins TRBV7-2 to TRBJ1-4; D possibly corresponds to TRBD1 (6 bases). V was shortened by 6 bases and J by 4 bases, with 12 bases between the two germline ends. This CDR3 spans 14 amino acids. Per the germline V gene, CDR1 is SGHTA and CDR2 is FQGNSA. The CDR3 region has the DNA TGTGCCAGCAGTTCAGGACAGTTTAATGAAAAACTGTTTTTT. Its protein product is CASSSGQFNEKLFF.

V usage is TRBV15 and J usage is TRBJ1-1, with D maybe TRBD1 (5 bases). CDR3 length: 15 amino acids. Germline CDR1 is LNHNV and CDR2 is YYDKDF (reference sequence). V dropped 1 base and J dropped 4 bases, with 13 bases sitting between them. The CDR3 coding sequence is TGTGCCACCAGCAGAGCACAGGATGGGAGCACTGAAGCTTTCTTT. This encodes CATSRAQDGSTEAFF.

This rearrangement joins TRBV5-4 to TRBJ2-7; 10 bases map to TRBD2. J was trimmed by 4 bases and V by 4 bases; bases with no gene match: 8. The CDR3 covers 15 residues. The V gene's germline CDR1 is SGHNT and CDR2 YYREEE (reference sequence). For the CDR3, the DNA is TGTGCCAGCAGCATCGGGCTAGCGGGGGATTACGAGCAGTACTTC. The encoded protein is CASSIGLAGDYEQYF.

This clone has a single count. V gene TRBV5-5 combines with J gene TRBJ2-7; 10 bases map to TRBD1. The junction had 9 bases not matched to a gene; V was cut back by 7 bases and J by 5 bases. This CDR3 comprises 14 residues. In germline, CDR1 is SGHKS, CDR2 YYEKEE (reference sequence). Here the CDR3 reads CASASWTGGDEQYF. In DNA form, the CDR3 reads TGTGCCAGCGCTTCCTGGACAGGGGGAGACGAGCAGTACTTC. The full variable domain, rest sourced from reference TRBV5-5 and TRBJ2-7, is DAGVTQSPTHLIKTRGQQVTLRCSPISGHKSVSWYQQVLGQGPQFIFQYYEKEERGRGNFPDRFSARQFPNYSSELNVNALLLGDSALYLCASASWTGGDEQYFGPGTRLTVT.

This clone showed up many times. The V gene is TRBV9, the J gene TRBJ2-5, with 7 bases identical to TRBD2. Trimming took 1 base from V and 5 from J; bases not matched to a gene: 2. The CDR3 is 13 amino acids. Germline V CDR1 and CDR2: SGDLS, YYNGEE. This chain's CDR3 is CASSVLGGETQYF. The CDR3 coding sequence is TGTGCCAGCAGCGTACTGGGGGGGGAGACCCAGTACTTC.

This chain uses TRBV27 with TRBJ1-3; possibly TRBD1 for D (6 bases). This CDR3 is 15 amino acids long. Deletions cut 6 bases from V and 4 bases from J, with 16 bases between. CDR1 MNHEY and CDR2 SMNVEV come from the germline V gene (reference sequence). The CDR3, as DNA: TGTGCCAGCAGCACAACCCGCGACAGGGGAAACACCATATATTTT. This sequence encodes CASSTTRDRGNTIYF.

The chain is built from TRBV5-4 and TRBJ2-3, with 8 bases matching TRBD1. The CDR3 is made up of 15 amino acids. Germline CDR1 SGHNT, CDR2 YYREEE (reference sequence). The junction had 15 bases not matched to a gene; V was cut back by 6 bases and J by 9 bases. CDR3 sequence: CASTTGGEYFRTQYF. Here the CDR3 DNA reads TGTGCCAGCACCACAGGGGGAGAATACTTTCGCACGCAGTATTTT.

In the case of this clone: The junction departs from germline at one end; a sequencing error may be responsible. CDR3 sequence reads: CASSLWNSALHF. The CDR3 DNA reads as TGTGCCAGCAGTTTATGGAATTCAGCCCTCCACTTT. The chain couples TRBV28 to TRBJ1-6; D unclear. Germline loops: CDR1 MDHEN, CDR2 SYDVKM. CDR3 length: 12 residues.

The chain joins TRBV2 to TRBJ2-3, with unresolved D. CDR3 length: 11 amino acids. Trimming stripped 4 bases from V and 7 bases from J, with 6 bases between. Germline CDR1 reads SNHLY; CDR2 reads FYNNEI. This CDR3 is CASSVQYTQYF. CDR3 nucleotide sequence: TGTGCCAGCAGTGTCCAGTATACGCAGTATTTT.

V gene TRBV9 combines with J gene TRBJ2-1, with 7 bases matching TRBD2. The CDR3 runs to 13 residues. The V segment lost 4 bases and the J segment 9 bases; nucleotides outside the gene matches: 7. Germline CDR1 is SGDLS and CDR2 is YYNGEE. The CDR3 DNA sequence: TGTGCCAGCAGCCCTGGACCGGGAGGTGAGCAGTTCTTC. It is translated as CASSPGPGGEQFF.

The sample holds a few counts of this clone. The gene calls are TRBV5-1 and TRBJ1-4, with TRBD1 matching 9 bases. Germline CDR1 and CDR2: SGHRS and YFSETQ. The trim removed 5 bases at V and 8 bases at J, leaving 4 bases unmatched. The CDR3 loop spans 13 amino acids. The CDR3 here is CASRGQGGEKLFF. DNA of the CDR3: TGCGCCAGCAGGGGACAGGGTGGAGAAAAACTGTTTTTT.

The count of this clone is one. V and J are TRBV5-1 and TRBJ2-7; the match to TRBD1 covers 7 bases. The length of the CDR3 is 16 residues. Trimming took 2 bases from V and 6 from J; bases not matched to a gene: 14. Germline V gene data show CDR1 as SGHRS and CDR2 as YFSETQ. The CDR3 here is CASSFTVDRAYFEQYF. CDR3 nucleotide sequence: TGCGCCAGCAGCTTTACCGTCGACAGGGCATATTTCGAGCAGTACTTC.

V usage is TRBV7-2 and J usage is TRBJ1-5, with a tentative D call TRBD1 (5 bases). Trimming shortened V by 2 bases and J by 3 bases, and 11 bases separated the two germline ends. The CDR3 has 15 amino acids. Germline CDR1 SGHTA, CDR2 FQGNSA. CDR3 amino acids: CASSLLGGDNQPQHF. CDR3 sequence (DNA): TGTGCCAGCAGCTTACTAGGAGGGGACAATCAGCCCCAGCATTTT. The full variable domain, its missing parts supplied by reference TRBV7-2 and TRBJ1-5, is GAGVSQSPSNKVTEKGKDVELRCDPISGHTALYWYRQSLGQGLEFLIYFQGNSAPDKSGLPSDRFSAERTGGSVSTLTIQRTQQEDSAVYLCASSLLGGDNQPQHFGDGTRLSIL.

V usage is TRBV5-6 and J usage is TRBJ2-1; D might be TRBD1 (6 bases). The length of the CDR3 is 14 residues. In germline, CDR1 is SGHDT, CDR2 YYEEEE. V was clipped by 0 bases and J by 6 bases, with 10 bases between them. The CDR3 loop is CASSLDRVANEQFF. In nucleotides, the CDR3 is TGTGCCAGCAGCTTGGACAGGGTTGCCAATGAGCAGTTCTTC.

J is TRBJ2-4 and V is TRBV28; the D is unclear. The germline V and J ends were trimmed by 2 bases and 3 bases, with 5 bases remaining between them. The CDR3 covers 13 residues. The germline CDR1 and CDR2 sequences are MDHEN and SYDVKM. CDR3 sequence reads: CASSLALKNIQYF. DNA for the CDR3: TGTGCCAGCAGTTTAGCCCTCAAAAACATTCAGTACTTC.

This sequence joins TRBV6-2 or TRBV6-3 and TRBJ1-1; D is ambiguous. The CDR3 is 15 amino acids. Germline V CDR1 and CDR2: MNHEY, SVGEGT. Trimming stripped 2 bases from V and 7 bases from J, with 17 bases between. CDR3 in DNA: TGTGCCAGCAGTTACGTGGGATCGAGGGTTGGTGAAGCTTTCTTT. Protein: CASSYVGSRVGEAFF.

This rearrangement joins TRBV11-2 to TRBJ2-3, with TRBD2 matching over 11 bases. Germline V CDR1 and CDR2: SGHAT, FQNNGV. This CDR3 comprises 14 residues. With 5 bases clipped from V and 4 bases from J, the junction kept 2 bases outside the gene matches. The CDR3 here is CASSRGLAADTQYF. CDR3 nucleotide sequence: TGTGCCAGCAGCCGGGGACTAGCGGCAGATACGCAGTATTTT.

The rearrangement joins TRBV5-6 to TRBJ1-2; no definite D call. Germline CDR1 and CDR2: SGHDT and YYEEEE. This CDR3 spans 12 amino acids. V was pared by 1 base and J by 7 bases, with 8 bases between. The CDR3 DNA reads as TGTGCCAGCAGCTTGTCCGCGGGTGGCTACACCTTC. Its translation: CASSLSAGGYTF.

This clone was seen only a few times. This rearrangement joins TRBV19 to TRBJ2-6; D is tentatively TRBD1 or TRBD2 (6 bases each). Trimming left V 1 base short and J 0 bases short, with 10 bases between. From germline, CDR1 is LNHDA and CDR2 SQIVND (reference sequence). There are 17 residues in the CDR3. CDR3 in DNA: TGTGCCAGTAGTATAGCGGGGGCCCGCTCTGGGGCCAACGTCCTGACTTTC. Amino acid sequence: CASSIAGARSGANVLTF.

The chain carries TRBV12-3 or TRBV12-4 and TRBJ1-6; TRBD1 matches 8 bases. V shed 3 bases and J 8 bases; nucleotides not matched to a gene: 0. CDR3 length equals 13 residues. The CDR3 nucleotides are TGTGCCAGCAGTTTGACAGGGGATTCACCCCTCCACTTT. Protein sequence: CASSLTGDSPLHF.

This chain's CDR3 is CASSYSQTGAGNTIYF. The CDR3 coding sequence is TGTGCCAGCAGTTACTCCCAGACAGGGGCAGGAAACACCATATATTTT. This chain uses TRBV6-5 with TRBJ1-3, with 8 bases lining up with TRBD1. This CDR3 comprises 16 residues. The ends lost 0 bases at V and 4 bases at J; junction bases unmatched: 5. The germline CDR1 and CDR2 sequences are MNHEY and SVGAGI.

The chain employs TRBV4-3 and TRBJ2-4, with D possibly being TRBD1 (6 bases). Germline V gene lookup returns CDR1 LGHNA and CDR2 YSLEER. The V and J ends lost 0 bases and 7 bases respectively, with 10 bases between them. The CDR3 is 14 residues long. The CDR3 loop is CASSQEYDRNIQYF. The CDR3 coding sequence is TGCGCCAGCAGCCAAGAGTATGACAGGAACATTCAGTACTTC.

The CDR3, as DNA: TGTGCCAGTAGTACGGGGACCCTCTCTGGGGCCAACGTCCTGACTTTC. As protein: CASSTGTLSGANVLTF. The chain is built from TRBV19 and TRBJ2-6, with D perhaps being TRBD1 or TRBD2 (5 bases each). Germline values: CDR1 LNHDA, CDR2 SQIVND (reference sequence). Trimming shortened V by 4 bases and J by 0 bases, and 10 bases separated the two germline ends. CDR3 size: 16 residues.

The chain uses TRBV7-2 and TRBJ2-1, with 10 positions matching TRBD1. Trimming took 4 bases from V and 2 from J; bases not matched to a gene: 5. Germline V gene data show CDR1 as SGHTA and CDR2 as FQGNSA. CDR3 length equals 16 residues. CDR3 bases: TGTGCCAGCAGCTATAGACAGGGGGCGCCCTACAATGAGCAGTTCTTC. Protein sequence: CASSYRQGAPYNEQFF.

In DNA, the CDR3 is TGTGCCAGCAGTTACCCCTCTGAGGCCAAAAACATTCAGTACTTC. Translated, it gives CASSYPSEAKNIQYF. V gene TRBV6-5 combines with J gene TRBJ2-4; D not certain. Germline V lookup: CDR1 MNHEY, CDR2 SVGAGI. The CDR3 consists of 15 residues. V lost 2 bases and J lost 1, with 9 bases in between.